The clone carrying this TCR beta chain was seen just once. Original analysis: Reference gene primer amplification gave nucleated cell count estimates. Clones were read by immunoSEQ multiplex PCR, and TCRdb kept only the in-frame ones, dropping some. That table is the source of V, J and clone size, and D and trimming were worked out from the DNA. This table holds fewer than 150,000 clones, around 81% found once. V gave up 1 base and J gave up 2 bases; unmatched junction bases: 9. CDR3 size: 18 residues. Germline-derived CDR1 and CDR2 are SGHKS and YYEKEE (reference sequence). The sample belongs to a study of blood T cell repertoires in COVID-19. Study details: Acute and convalescent COVID-19 samples came from the United States, Italy and Spain. T cells, B-cell-depleted T cells, or PBMCs supplied cDNA or gDNA.

Source material: peripheral blood. This chain links TRBV5-5 with TRBJ1-4; 9 bases match TRBD1. The receptor's source is a human donor in a cohort sampled during active COVID-19. CDR3 amino acids: CASSLRPGQGYTNEKLFF. The CDR3 region has the DNA TGTGCCAGCAGCTTGAGGCCGGGACAGGGTTATACTAATGAAAAACTGTTTTTT. Variable domain in full (rest from reference TRBV5-5 and TRBJ1-4): DAGVTQSPTHLIKTRGQQVTLRCSPISGHKSVSWYQQVLGQGPQFIFQYYEKEERGRGNFPDRFSARQFPNYSSELNVNALLLGDSALYLCASSLRPGQGYTNEKLFFGSGTQLSVL.